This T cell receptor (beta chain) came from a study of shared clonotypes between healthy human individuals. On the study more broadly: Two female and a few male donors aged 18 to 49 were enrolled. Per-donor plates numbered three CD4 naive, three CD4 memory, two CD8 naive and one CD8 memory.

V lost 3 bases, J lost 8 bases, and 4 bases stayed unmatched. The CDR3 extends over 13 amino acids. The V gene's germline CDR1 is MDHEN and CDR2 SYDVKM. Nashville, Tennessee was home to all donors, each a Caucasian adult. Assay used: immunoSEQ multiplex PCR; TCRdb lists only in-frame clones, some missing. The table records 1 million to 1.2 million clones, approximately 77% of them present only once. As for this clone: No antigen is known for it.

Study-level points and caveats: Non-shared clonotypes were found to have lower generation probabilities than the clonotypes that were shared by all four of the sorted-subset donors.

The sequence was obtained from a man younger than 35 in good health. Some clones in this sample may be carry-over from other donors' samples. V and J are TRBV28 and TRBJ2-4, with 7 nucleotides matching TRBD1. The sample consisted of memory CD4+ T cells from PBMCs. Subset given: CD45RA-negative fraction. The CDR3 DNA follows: TGTGCCAGCAGTTTCAGGGGGATCCACATTCAGTACTTC. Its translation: CASSFRGIHIQYF.